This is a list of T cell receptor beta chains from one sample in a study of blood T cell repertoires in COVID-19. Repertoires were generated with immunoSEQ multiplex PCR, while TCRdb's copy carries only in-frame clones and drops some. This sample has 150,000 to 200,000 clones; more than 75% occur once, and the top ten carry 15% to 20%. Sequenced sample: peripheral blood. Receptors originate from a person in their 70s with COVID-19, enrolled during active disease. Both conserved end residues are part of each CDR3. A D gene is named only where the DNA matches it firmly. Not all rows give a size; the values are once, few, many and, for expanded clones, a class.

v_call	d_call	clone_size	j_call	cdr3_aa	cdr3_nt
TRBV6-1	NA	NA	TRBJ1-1	CASSEKPFDRLAFF	TGTGCCAGCAGTGAAAAGCCCTTCGACCGACTAGCTTTCTTT
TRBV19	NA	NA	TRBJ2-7	CASSSDPGGQYF	TGTGCCAGTAGTAGCGACCCCGGCGGGCAGTACTTC
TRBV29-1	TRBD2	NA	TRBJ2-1	CSVEKGTSYRGNEQFF	TGCAGCGTTGAAAAGGGGACTAGCTATCGGGGTAATGAGCAGTTCTTC
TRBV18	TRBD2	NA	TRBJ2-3	CASSPLVTSGGTDTQYF	TGTGCCAGCTCACCACTCGTTACTAGCGGGGGCACAGATACGCAGTATTTT
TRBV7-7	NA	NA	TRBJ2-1	CASSLGAQGNYNEQFF	TGTGCCAGCAGCTTAGGGGCCCAGGGCAACTACAATGAGCAGTTCTTC
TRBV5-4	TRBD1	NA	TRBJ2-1	CASSLGQGSYNEQFF	TGTGCCAGCAGCCTGGGACAGGGGTCCTACAATGAGCAGTTCTTC
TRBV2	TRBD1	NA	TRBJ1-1	CASSVLSGTGNLNTEAFF	TGTGCCAGCAGTGTCCTTTCCGGGACAGGAAACCTGAACACTGAAGCTTTCTTT
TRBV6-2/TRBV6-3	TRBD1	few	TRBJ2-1	CASRYPQGAYNEQFF	TGTGCCAGCAGGTACCCGCAGGGGGCTTACAATGAGCAGTTCTTC
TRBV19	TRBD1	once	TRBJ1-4	CASSRNRGATNEKLFF	TGTGCCAGTAGTCGTAACAGGGGTGCAACTAATGAAAAACTGTTTTTT
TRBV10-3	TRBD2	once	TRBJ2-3	CAISFTGTSGGTDTQYF	TGTGCCATCAGTTTTACCGGGACTAGCGGTGGCACAGATACGCAGTATTTT